This T cell receptor (beta chain) is from a study of cytomegalovirus exposure and HLA in healthy donors. Findings and caveats of the study: Presence/absence comparisons presumed near-even sequencing depth among donors. Follow-up analysis seemed to connect common viral pathogens with several of the most significant clusters identified.

Concerning this clone itself: Its antigen remains unknown.

CDR1 is LNHDA and CDR2 is SQIVND in the germline V gene (reference sequence). With 3 bases removed from V and 0 bases from J, the gap between germline ends came to 11 bases. CDR3 length: 15 residues. The PCR contained 60 Vbeta and 13 Jbeta primers. Per the original data handling: In a later analysis, of around 85 million unique beta chains, some 10 million appeared in at least two donors. Data came from immunoSEQ multiplex PCR; TCRdb stores just in-frame clones and leaves some out. V, J and clone size derive from that table, while D and trimming were established from the DNA sequence. The data contain over 130,000 clones, 61% of them singletons.

Source material: PBMCs. This receptor was obtained from a male donor in good health and CMV-seronegative. The chain carries TRBV19 and TRBJ1-1; D might be TRBD1 (5 bases). The CDR3 reads CASSIALTVNTEAFF. As DNA, the CDR3 is TGTGCCAGTAGTATTGCCCTGACAGTGAACACTGAAGCTTTCTTT.